A selection of T cell receptor beta chains follows, all from one sample in a study of blood T cells in healthy people across ages. TCRdb reanalysed the 5' RACE reads using MiXCR and keeps one entry per CDR3 protein. The data contain approximately 350,000 distinct CDR3 sequences, approximately 51% of them seen just once; the ten biggest clones take up under 65%. Sequenced material: blood. Receptors were obtained from a man aged 60 to 75 in good health. The CDR3 runs from the conserved cysteine through the conserved F or W. A D gene is named only where the DNA matches it firmly. Expanded clones get a size class; other rows say once, few or many, or leave the size out.

15 TRBJ2-1 TRBV6-2/TRBV6-3 . once TGTGCCAGCAGTTACGGGGCGGGGAGCTCCAATGAGCAGTTCTTC CASSYGAGSSNEQFF
13 TRBJ1-1 TRBV18 . . TGTGCCAGCGCATCCTCGATGAACACTGAAGCTTTCTTT CASASSMNTEAFF
14 TRBJ2-7 TRBV4-2 TRBD1 . TGTGCCAGCAGCCCGACAGGGATCTCCTACGAGCAGTACTTC CASSPTGISYEQYF
13 TRBJ2-7 TRBV20-1 . few TGCAGTGCTAGAGATACTAGGAGCGGCGAGCAGTACTTC CSARDTRSGEQYF
14 TRBJ2-7 TRBV7-9 TRBD1 many TGTGCCAGCAGCTTAAGGGGGCAAGCCTACGAGCAGTACTTC CASSLRGQAYEQYF
15 TRBJ2-5 TRBV2 TRBD1 . TGTGCCAGCAGAGCTTGGACAGGGGGCGACGAGACCCAGTACTTC CASRAWTGGDETQYF
14 TRBJ2-3 TRBV3-1 . . TGTGCCAGCAGCCACCGACACAGCACAGATACGCAGTATTTT CASSHRHSTDTQYF
13 TRBJ1-2 TRBV20-1 . once TGCAGTGCTAGTTTGGGGCAGAACTATGGCTACACCTTC CSASLGQNYGYTF
13 TRBJ2-5 TRBV11-2 . . TGTGCCAGCAGCTCTGGAGGAGGGAGCACCCGGTACTTC CASSSGGGSTRYF
15 TRBJ2-4 TRBV28 . . TGTGCCAGCAGGCCCTCACAGAGATTAGCGTGGGAGCAGTACTTC CASRPSQRLAWEQYF
13 TRBJ2-1 TRBV20-1 . . TGCAGTGCTAGAGAAGGTCCGGGACTCCAGCAGTTCTTC CSAREGPGLQQFF
16 TRBJ2-1 TRBV7-2 . . TGTGCCAGCAGCCACCCCCGGACGGGGGCGGACAATGAGCAGTTCTTC CASSHPRTGADNEQFF
19 TRBJ2-3 TRBV11-2 TRBD2 few TGTGCCAGCAGCTTATCGGGCCTAGCGGGGGGCACTAGCACAGATACGCAGTATTTT CASSLSGLAGGTSTDTQYF
12 TRBJ1-2 TRBV29-1 . few TGCAGCGTTGGTCGGCAGGACTATGGCTACACCTTC CSVGRQDYGYTF
18 TRBJ2-1 TRBV24-1 . few TGTGCCACCAGTGATCCCCGCGCGCGGGCCGGAATCTACAATGAGCAGTTCTTC CATSDPRARAGIYNEQFF
12 TRBJ2-5 TRBV29-1 TRBD1 . TGCAGCGTGAACAGGGGGCGGGAGACCCAGTACTTC CSVNRGRETQYF
15 TRBJ2-3 TRBV28 . once TGTGCCAGCAGTTTAGGCGAGCTCAGCACAGATACGCAGTATTTT CASSLGELSTDTQYF